Below are 3 T cell receptor beta chains sequenced from a single sample in a study of control samples from healthy donors and cancer patients. Only in-frame clones appear in the TCRdb table, and some are missing; sequencing was by immunoSEQ multiplex PCR. This table has 97,000 or so clones, just over 90% appearing once. Source material: blood. These receptors originate from a woman aged 18-35 years in good health.

This clone occurred a few times. The rearrangement uses TRBV3-1 (or the pseudogene TRBV3-2) and TRBJ1-2; 7 nucleotides align to TRBD1. Looked up from germline, CDR1 is LGHDT and CDR2 is YNNKEL (reference sequence). This CDR3 has 13 residues. J gave up 4 bases and V 4 bases, and 3 bases lay outside the gene matches. CDR3 DNA sequence: TGTGCCAGCAGCCTCGGGACAGCCTATGGCTACACCTTC. This encodes CASSLGTAYGYTF.

The chain has TRBV27 and TRBJ1-6; TRBD1 agrees at 8 bases. The germline CDR1 and CDR2 sequences are MNHEY and SMNVEV (reference sequence). The V gene end was trimmed by 2 bases and the J gene end by 9 bases; junction bases not matched to a gene: 6. The CDR3 totals 15 residues. The CDR3 sequence is CASSLGQGLSSPLHF. In nucleotides, the CDR3 is TGTGCCAGCAGTTTAGGACAGGGCTTAAGTTCACCCCTCCACTTT.

The chain joins TRBV10-1 to TRBJ1-1; D is undetermined. V lost 3 bases, J lost 2 bases, and 7 bases lay in between. Germline lookup yields CDR1 WNHNN and CDR2 SYGVQD (reference sequence). This CDR3 comprises 13 residues. The CDR3 spells CASSERPNTEAFF. The CDR3 coding sequence is TGCGCCAGCAGTGAACGGCCTAACACTGAAGCTTTCTTT.